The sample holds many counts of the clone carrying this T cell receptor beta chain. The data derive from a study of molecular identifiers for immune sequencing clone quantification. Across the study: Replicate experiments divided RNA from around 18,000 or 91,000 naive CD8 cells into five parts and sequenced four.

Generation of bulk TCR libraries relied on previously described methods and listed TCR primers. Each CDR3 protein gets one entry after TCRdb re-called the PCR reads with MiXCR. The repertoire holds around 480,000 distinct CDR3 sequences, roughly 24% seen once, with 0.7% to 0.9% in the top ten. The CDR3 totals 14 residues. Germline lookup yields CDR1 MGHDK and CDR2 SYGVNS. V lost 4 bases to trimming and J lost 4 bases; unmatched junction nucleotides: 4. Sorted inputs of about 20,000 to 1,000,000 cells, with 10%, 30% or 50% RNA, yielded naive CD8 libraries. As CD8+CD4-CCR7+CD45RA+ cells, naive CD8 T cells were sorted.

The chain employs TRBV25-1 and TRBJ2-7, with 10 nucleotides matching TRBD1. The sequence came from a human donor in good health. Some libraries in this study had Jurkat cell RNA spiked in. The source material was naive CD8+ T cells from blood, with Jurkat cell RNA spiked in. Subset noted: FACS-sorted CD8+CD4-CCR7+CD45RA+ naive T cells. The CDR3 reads CASSGGTGVYEQYF. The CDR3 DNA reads TGTGCCAGCAGTGGGGGGACAGGGGTTTACGAGCAGTACTTC.